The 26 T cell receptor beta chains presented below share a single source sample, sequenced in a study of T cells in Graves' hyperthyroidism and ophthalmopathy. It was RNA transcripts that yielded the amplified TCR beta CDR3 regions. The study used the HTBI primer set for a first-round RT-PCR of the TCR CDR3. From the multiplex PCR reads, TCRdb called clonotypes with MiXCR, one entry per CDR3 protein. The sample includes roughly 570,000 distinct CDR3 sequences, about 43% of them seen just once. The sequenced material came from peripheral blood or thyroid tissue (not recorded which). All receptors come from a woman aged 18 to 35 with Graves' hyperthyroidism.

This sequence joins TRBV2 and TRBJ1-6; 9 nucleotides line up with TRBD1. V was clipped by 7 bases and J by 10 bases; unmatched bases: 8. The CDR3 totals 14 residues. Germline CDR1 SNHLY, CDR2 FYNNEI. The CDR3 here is CASTGTGTGSPLHF. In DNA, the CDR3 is TGTGCCAGCACCGGGACAGGGACGGGGTCACCCCTCCACTTT.

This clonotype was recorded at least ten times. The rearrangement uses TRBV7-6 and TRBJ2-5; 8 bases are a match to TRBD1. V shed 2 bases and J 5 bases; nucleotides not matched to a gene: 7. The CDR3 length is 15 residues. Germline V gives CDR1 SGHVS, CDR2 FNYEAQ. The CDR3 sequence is CASSLLAGGAETQYF. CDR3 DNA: TGTGCCAGCAGCTTACTGGCAGGGGGCGCGGAGACCCAGTACTTC.

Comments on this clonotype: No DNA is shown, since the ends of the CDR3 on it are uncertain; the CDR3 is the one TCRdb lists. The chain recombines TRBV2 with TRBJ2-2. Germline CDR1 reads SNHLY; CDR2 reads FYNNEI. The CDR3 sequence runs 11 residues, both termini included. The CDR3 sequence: CASSGQGSCFF.

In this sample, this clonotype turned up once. CDR3 residues: CSLLRGNEQYF. The CDR3 coding sequence is TGCAGCTTACTTAGGGGAAATGAGCAGTACTTC. This sequence joins TRBV29-1 and TRBJ2-7, with D maybe TRBD1 (5 bases). This CDR3 contains 11 residues. Germline V gene sequence: CDR1 SQVTM, CDR2 ANQGSEA. With 8 bases removed from V and 7 bases from J, the gap between germline ends came to 15 bases.

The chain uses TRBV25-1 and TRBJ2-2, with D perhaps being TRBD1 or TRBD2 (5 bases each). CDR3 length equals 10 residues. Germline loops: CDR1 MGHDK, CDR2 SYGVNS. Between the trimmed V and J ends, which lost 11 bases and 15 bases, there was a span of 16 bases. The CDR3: CAVSLGVVFF. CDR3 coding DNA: TGTGCCGTCAGTCTGGGGGTAGTGTTTTTT.

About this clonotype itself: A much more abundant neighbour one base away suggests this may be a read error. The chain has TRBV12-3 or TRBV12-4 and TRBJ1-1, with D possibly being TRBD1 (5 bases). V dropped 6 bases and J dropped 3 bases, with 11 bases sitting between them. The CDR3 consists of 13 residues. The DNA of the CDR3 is TGTGCCAGCAGCCCCGACAGTCACACTGAAGCTTTCTTT. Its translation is CASSPDSHTEAFF.

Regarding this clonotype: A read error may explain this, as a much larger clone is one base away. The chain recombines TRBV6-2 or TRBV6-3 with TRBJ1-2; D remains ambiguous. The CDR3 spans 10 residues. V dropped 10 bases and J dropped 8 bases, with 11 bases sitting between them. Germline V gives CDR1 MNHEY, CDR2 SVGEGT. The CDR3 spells CATEVYGYTF. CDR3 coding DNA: TGTGCCACCGAAGTCTACGGCTACACCTTC.

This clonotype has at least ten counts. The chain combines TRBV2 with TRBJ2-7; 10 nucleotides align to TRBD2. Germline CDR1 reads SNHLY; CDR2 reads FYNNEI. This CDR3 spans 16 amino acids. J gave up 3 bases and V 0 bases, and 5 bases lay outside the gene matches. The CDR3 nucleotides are TGTGCCAGCAGTGAAGCGCGGTGGACTAGCGGCTACGAGCAGTACTTC. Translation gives CASSEARWTSGYEQYF.

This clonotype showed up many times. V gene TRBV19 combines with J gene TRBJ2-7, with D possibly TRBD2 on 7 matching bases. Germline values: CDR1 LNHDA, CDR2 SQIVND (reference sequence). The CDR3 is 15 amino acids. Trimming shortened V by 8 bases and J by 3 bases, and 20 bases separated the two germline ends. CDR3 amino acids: CASSLGRGVIYEQYF. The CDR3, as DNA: TGTGCCAGTTCCCTTGGGAGGGGGGTTATCTACGAGCAGTACTTC.

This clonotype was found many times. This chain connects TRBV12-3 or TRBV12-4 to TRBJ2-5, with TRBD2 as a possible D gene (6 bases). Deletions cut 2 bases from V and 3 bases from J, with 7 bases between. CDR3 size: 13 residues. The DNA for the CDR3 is TGTGCCAGCAGTTTATCGGGGGAAGAGACCCAGTACTTC. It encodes CASSLSGEETQYF.

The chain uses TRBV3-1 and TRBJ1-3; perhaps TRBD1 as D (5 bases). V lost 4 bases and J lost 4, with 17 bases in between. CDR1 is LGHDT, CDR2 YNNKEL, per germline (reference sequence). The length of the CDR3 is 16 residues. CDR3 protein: CASSRWDQMEGNTIYF. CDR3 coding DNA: TGTGCCAGCAGCCGGTGGGACCAGATGGAGGGAAACACCATATATTTT.

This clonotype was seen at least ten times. The CDR3 is CASSLGQLSGNTIYF. The DNA for the CDR3 is TGTGCCAGCAGCTTAGGCCAGCTCTCTGGAAACACCATATATTTT. The rearrangement uses TRBV11-3 and TRBJ1-3; D ambiguous. Germline CDR1 and CDR2: SGHNT and YENEEA. Trimming took 1 base from V and 0 from J, leaving 7 bases between them. The CDR3 extends over 15 amino acids.

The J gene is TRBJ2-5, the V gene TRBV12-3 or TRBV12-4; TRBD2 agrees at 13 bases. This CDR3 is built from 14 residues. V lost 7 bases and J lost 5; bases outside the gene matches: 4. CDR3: CASISTSGRETQYF. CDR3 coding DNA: TGTGCCAGCATCTCGACTAGCGGGAGGGAGACCCAGTACTTC.

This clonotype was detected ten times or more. CDR3: CSVTRGETQYF. The CDR3 DNA reads TGCAGCGTAACTAGAGGCGAGACCCAGTACTTC. The chain is built from TRBV29-1 and TRBJ2-5; D is possibly TRBD2 (5 bases). The CDR3 is made up of 11 amino acids. Germline values: CDR1 SQVTM, CDR2 ANQGSEA. V was shortened by 6 bases and J by 5 bases, with 10 bases between the two germline ends.

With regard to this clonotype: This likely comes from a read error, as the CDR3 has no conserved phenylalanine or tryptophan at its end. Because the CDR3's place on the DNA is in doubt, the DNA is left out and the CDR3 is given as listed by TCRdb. CDR3 region: CATQRGDRTMATQS. The chain has TRBV10-3 and TRBJ1-2; the table's D call TRBD1 went unverified against the DNA. The CDR3 extends over 14 residues, inclusive of both ends. Looked up from germline, CDR1 is ENHRY and CDR2 is SYGVKD.

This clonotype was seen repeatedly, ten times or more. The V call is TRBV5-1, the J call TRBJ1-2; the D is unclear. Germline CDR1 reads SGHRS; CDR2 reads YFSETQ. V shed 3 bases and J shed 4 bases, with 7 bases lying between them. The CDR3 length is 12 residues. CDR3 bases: TGCGCCAGCAGCTACGAAGGCTATGGCTACACCTTC. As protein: CASSYEGYGYTF.

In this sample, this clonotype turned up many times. The CDR3 DNA is TGTGCCAGCAGCTTAGATACTTGGACTCCCGCGAACACCGGGGAGCTGTTTTTT. It translates to CASSLDTWTPANTGELFF. The chain joins TRBV7-2 to TRBJ2-2; possibly TRBD2 for D (5 bases). CDR1 SGHTA and CDR2 FQGNSA come from the germline V gene. This CDR3 is 18 amino acids long. Trimming removed 1 base at V and 0 bases at J, with 15 bases between.

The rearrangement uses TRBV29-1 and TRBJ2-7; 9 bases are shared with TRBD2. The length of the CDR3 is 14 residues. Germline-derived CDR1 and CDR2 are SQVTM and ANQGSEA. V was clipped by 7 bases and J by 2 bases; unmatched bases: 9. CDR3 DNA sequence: TGCAGCGGACGTGGACTAGCGACGACCTACGAGCAGTACTTC. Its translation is CSGRGLATTYEQYF.

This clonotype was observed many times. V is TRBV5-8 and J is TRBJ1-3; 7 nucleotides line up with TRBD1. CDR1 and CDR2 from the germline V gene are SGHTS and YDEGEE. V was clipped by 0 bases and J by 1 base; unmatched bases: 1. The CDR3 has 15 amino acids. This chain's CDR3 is CASSLAGQSGNTIYF. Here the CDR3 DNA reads TGTGCCAGCAGCTTGGCGGGACAGTCTGGAAACACCATATATTTT.

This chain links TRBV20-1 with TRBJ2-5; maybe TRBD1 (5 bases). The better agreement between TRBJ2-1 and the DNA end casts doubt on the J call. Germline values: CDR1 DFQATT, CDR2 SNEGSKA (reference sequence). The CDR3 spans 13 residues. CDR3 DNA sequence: TGCAGTGCTAGCAGCGTGGCTGGGGCTGAGCAGTTCTTC. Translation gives CSASSVAGAEQFF.

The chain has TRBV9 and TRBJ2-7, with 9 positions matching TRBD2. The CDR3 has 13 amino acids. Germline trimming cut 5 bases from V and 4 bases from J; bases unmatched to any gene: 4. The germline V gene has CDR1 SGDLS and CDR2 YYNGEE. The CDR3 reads CASSDSGRYEQYF. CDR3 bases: TGTGCCAGCAGTGACAGCGGGAGGTACGAGCAGTACTTC.

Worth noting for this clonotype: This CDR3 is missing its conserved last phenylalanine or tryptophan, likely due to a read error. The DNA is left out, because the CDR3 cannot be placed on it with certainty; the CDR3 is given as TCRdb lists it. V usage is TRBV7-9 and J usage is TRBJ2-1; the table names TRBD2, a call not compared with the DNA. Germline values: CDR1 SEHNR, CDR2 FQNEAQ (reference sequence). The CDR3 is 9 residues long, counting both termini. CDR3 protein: CASSPLAGG.

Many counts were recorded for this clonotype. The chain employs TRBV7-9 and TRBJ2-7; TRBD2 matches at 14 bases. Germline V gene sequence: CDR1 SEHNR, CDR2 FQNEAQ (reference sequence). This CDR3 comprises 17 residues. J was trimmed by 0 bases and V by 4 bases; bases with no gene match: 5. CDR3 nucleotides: TGTGCCAGCAGCTCCCGGACTAGCGGGGGGAGCTCCTACGAGCAGTACTTC. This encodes CASSSRTSGGSSYEQYF.

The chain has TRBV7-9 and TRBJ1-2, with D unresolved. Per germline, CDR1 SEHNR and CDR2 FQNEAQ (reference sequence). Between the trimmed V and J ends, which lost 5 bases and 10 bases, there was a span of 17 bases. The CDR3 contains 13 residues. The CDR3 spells CASSAGGLHDYTF. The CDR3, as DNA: TGTGCCAGCAGCGCCGGAGGGCTTCATGACTACACCTTC.

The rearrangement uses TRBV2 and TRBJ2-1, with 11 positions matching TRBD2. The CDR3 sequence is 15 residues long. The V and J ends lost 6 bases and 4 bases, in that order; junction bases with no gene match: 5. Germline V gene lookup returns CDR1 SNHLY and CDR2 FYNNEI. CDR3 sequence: CASRGGTSGYNEQFF. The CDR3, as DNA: TGTGCCAGCAGAGGAGGGACTAGCGGTTACAATGAGCAGTTCTTC.

CDR3 amino acids: CASSLLAGRGFNYGYTF. The DNA of the CDR3 is TGTGCCAGCAGTCTTCTAGCGGGACGGGGATTTAACTATGGCTACACCTTC. The chain has TRBV2 and TRBJ1-2; a possible D gene is TRBD1 (5 bases). This CDR3 has 17 residues. The germline V and J ends were trimmed by 5 bases and 1 base, with 20 bases remaining between them. Per germline, CDR1 SNHLY and CDR2 FYNNEI.